A single T cell receptor beta chain is shown here with its context. The target antigen is unknown. Ipilimumab-mediated CTLA-4 blockade plus focal radiation was given to patients having chemo-refractory metastatic non-small-cell lung cancer. This CDR3 has 14 residues. Germline CDR1 and CDR2: MNHEY and SVGAGI. V was pared by 6 bases and J by 1 base, with 5 bases of the junction left unmatched. Measured with immunoSEQ multiplex PCR; TCRdb has only the in-frame clones, and not every one. Of 80,000 to 100,000 clones in the sample, around nine tenths were seen once. This sample is part of a study of radiotherapy plus CTLA-4 blockade in lung cancer. About the study: In roughly 17% of patients, objective responses were seen; around 31% had disease control. Study-wide results and limits: Researchers report tumor-derived TCR clones expanding in blood after radiotherapy plus ipilimumab.

The sample in question was peripheral blood, obtained from a patient treated with radiotherapy plus ipilimumab. The chain employs TRBV6-5 and TRBJ1-1; 7 bases align to TRBD1. The receptor was isolated from a human donor with non-small cell lung cancer that progressed on radiotherapy plus ipilimumab. The CDR3 spells CASSRRQGNTEAFF. CDR3 nucleotides: TGTGCCAGCAGCCGAAGACAGGGGAACACTGAAGCTTTCTTT.